Sequencing of this T cell receptor beta chain was carried out in a study of blood T cell repertoires in COVID-19. This CDR3 has 15 residues. Trimming pared 7 bases from V and 0 bases from J, leaving 10 bases between. Germline CDR1 is LNHDA and CDR2 is SQIVND (reference sequence). Sequencing used immunoSEQ multiplex PCR; TCRdb keeps in-frame clones, though not all of them. Among approximately 180,000 clones listed, approximately 80% were seen once. The chain combines TRBV19 with TRBJ2-6, with D tentatively TRBD1 (6 bases). Source material: peripheral blood. The TCR was taken from a woman aged 40-49 years with COVID-19, enrolled during active disease. In DNA form, the CDR3 reads TGTGCCAGTAACTCAGGGGTCTCTGGGGCCAACGTCCTGACTTTC. It encodes CASNSGVSGANVLTF.